This T cell receptor beta chain is from a study of blood T cells in healthy people across ages (dated by TCRdb to 2015 to 2017). General notes on the study: In model experiments, roughly one uniquely barcoded TCR beta cDNA molecule per two T cells was captured by template switching. To avoid experimental bias, donors of different ages were randomly spread across the sequencing lanes. Donors were grouped into four age groups: young (average approximately 15 years), middle-aged (39), aged (approximately 58) and long-lived (just over 80). Two additional independent replicas of 1 million unique cDNA reads from the same blood draw were analyzed for two donors (one aged 18 to 29 and one aged 80 or older). The study measured age-related changes in TCR beta repertoire diversity using deep sequencing normalized with unique cDNA molecular identifiers.

Receptors were amplified or captured by 5' RACE. The sequencer listed for this sample is Illumina HiSeq 2500. A second PCR of about 6 to 12 cycles was performed with a sample-barcoded 5' primer and a J-beta primer mix. A unique molecular identifier was introduced onto each TCR beta cDNA molecule by a template-switch 5' adaptor carrying 12 random nucleotides. Each sample yielded at least 2.5 million CDR3-containing paired-end reads. The Mint cDNA synthesis kit, primed by a TRBC-specific oligonucleotide, was used to synthesize first-strand cDNA from all RNA. Following uracil-DNA glycosylase treatment, all cDNA underwent a first 18-cycle PCR with the universal primers M1SS and BC2_uni_R. The authors processed their data as follows. Each sample was normalized by randomly selecting 1 million high-quality reads, each carrying a distinct molecular identifier. Instead of being binned into consensus sequences, reads that shared molecular identifiers were thrown out. MiTCR, run with a Q25 quality threshold and the strictest error-elimination algorithm, handled CDR3 identification, clonotype clustering and error correction. Lower-bound total TCR beta diversity was estimated with a nonparametric unseen species model using Euler transformation. TCRdb reanalyzed the raw reads on its own, using fastp at Q25 for trimming and MiXCR for clone calling, and kept in-frame beta chains. Each entry merges the rows of one CDR3 protein and shows their most common DNA and genes. TCRdb's processing, not the authors' own work, is the source of the V and J calls. The sample includes 780,000 or so distinct CDR3 sequences, with roughly 53% observed a single time. About 42% of the sample goes to the ten largest clones.

Donors were 35 to 40 systemically healthy Caucasian individuals from Russia aged 6 to 90 years. Each donor gave ten milliliters of peripheral blood, drawn into EDTA-treated Vacutainer tubes. PBMCs were isolated by Ficoll-Paque density-gradient centrifugation, with at least 6 million obtained per sample. Total RNA, at least 5.5 micrograms per sample, was extracted from PBMCs with Trizol reagent. Naive CD45RAhigh/CD27high T cell percentages were measured by flow cytometry on a PBMC aliquot from every donor. CDR1 and CDR2 (SGHTA, FQGNSA) derive from the germline V gene. V gives up 10 bases and J gives up 4 bases, and the segment between their germline ends measures 19 bases. Inclusive of the bounding cysteine and phenylalanine, the CDR3 is 14 residues long. The sequence is cut down to CDR3 DNA, 42 bases in frame from base 1. The research as a whole found: Observed TCR beta diversity correlated strongly with the percentage of naive T cells measured by flow cytometry. The CMV infection status of donors was not known, potentially confounding age-related changes in expanded clonotypes. Estimates of total diversity based on one million sequenced T cells were considered lower bounds and underestimates. Bulk unsorted PBMC profiling prevented conclusive comparison of naive and antigen-experienced compartments. Compared with the aged group, the long-lived group had more naive CD4+ T cells, fewer expanded clones and increased TCR diversity, a pattern suggesting age selection. As age increased, observed TCR beta diversity per million T cells dropped in a roughly linear way, and a significant reduction was already evident by age about 40.

This clonotype was seen a few times. Its binding antigen is unknown. No base-level quality is on record; no much larger clone is a single base apart. Sequencing was performed on blood. Here the chain combines TRBV7-2 and TRBJ1-2; matching of 5 bases hints at TRBD1 as the D gene. This sequence originates from a man older than 75 in good health. CDR3 protein: CATPPRRGPYGYTF. Read as DNA, the sequence is TGTGCCACCCCTCCCCGGAGGGGACCCTATGGCTACACCTTC.